These T cell receptor beta chains were read from a single sample in a study of CD8 T cells in ankylosing spondylitis. TCRdb re-called the 5' RACE reads through MiXCR, storing one row per CDR3 protein. The table has 300,000 to 350,000 distinct CDR3 sequences, about 9.9% seen once; the top ten hold roughly 9.5%. The specimen was blood, either unsorted or a sorted T cell fraction (not recorded which). Receptors were obtained from a female donor with ankylosing spondylitis or in good health (not recorded which). Each CDR3 is given with its conserved first and last residue. Each record gives: V gene, J gene, D gene, clone size, CDR3 protein, CDR3 DNA. D genes are given only for firm matches. Clone size appears in some rows only: once, few, many, or a class for an expanded clone.

TRBV12-3/TRBV12-4	TRBJ2-7	NA	NA	CASSFQGLLGEQYF	TGTGCCAGCAGTTTCCAGGGCCTATTGGGAGAGCAGTACTTC
TRBV20-1	TRBJ2-4	NA	many	CSARLGNLLAKNIQYF	TGCAGTGCTAGACTGGGTAATCTACTAGCCAAAAACATTCAGTACTTC
TRBV18	TRBJ1-5	NA	few	CASADSSNQPQHF	TGTGCCAGCGCGGACAGCTCGAATCAGCCCCAGCATTTT
TRBV2	TRBJ2-1	NA	NA	CASINRDFYNEQFF	TGTGCCAGCATTAACCGGGACTTCTACAATGAGCAGTTCTTC
TRBV5-1	TRBJ2-1	NA	many	CASKPAADNNEQFF	TGCGCCAGCAAGCCCGCAGCGGACAACAATGAGCAGTTCTTC
TRBV7-8	TRBJ2-1	NA	many	CASSPPNWRSYNEQFF	TGTGCCAGCAGCCCCCCAAATTGGCGTTCCTACAATGAGCAGTTCTTC
TRBV4-3	TRBJ1-3	NA	many	CASSLGTPGNTIYF	TGCGCCAGCAGCCTCGGGACACCTGGAAACACCATATATTTT
TRBV5-5	TRBJ2-5	NA	many	CASSLMGIETQYF	TGTGCCAGCAGCTTGATGGGAATCGAGACCCAGTACTTC
TRBV5-6	TRBJ1-1	NA	many	CASSLGGEGSDTEAFF	TGTGCCAGCAGCTTGGGGGGTGAGGGTTCGGACACTGAAGCTTTCTTT
TRBV29-1	TRBJ1-3	TRBD1	many	CSVGTGSGNTIYF	TGCAGCGTCGGGACAGGTAGTGGAAACACCATATATTTT
TRBV27	TRBJ2-1	TRBD2	NA	CASSFWTSGRDYNEQFF	TGTGCCAGCAGTTTCTGGACTAGCGGGAGGGATTACAATGAGCAGTTCTTC
TRBV18	TRBJ2-7	NA	few	CASSPLRDLGEQYF	TGTGCCAGCTCACCACTCCGGGACCTAGGCGAGCAGTACTTC
TRBV20-1	TRBJ2-5	NA	NA	CSASHHSPGPNKETQYF	TGCAGTGCTAGCCATCACTCCCCGGGACCCAACAAAGAGACCCAGTACTTC
TRBV20-1	TRBJ2-2	TRBD1	many	CSASNTDRVDGTGELFF	TGCAGTGCTAGTAACACGGACAGGGTAGATGGCACCGGGGAGCTGTTTTTT
TRBV27	TRBJ2-7	NA	few	CASSLSQGLVYEQYF	TGTGCCAGCAGTTTATCGCAGGGCTTGGTGTACGAGCAGTACTTC
TRBV11-2	TRBJ2-2	NA	many	CASRRPGRNTGELFF	TGTGCCAGCCGTCGACCCGGAAGGAATACCGGGGAGCTGTTTTTT
TRBV12-3/TRBV12-4	TRBJ2-2	NA	many	CASSLRSGELFF	TGTGCCAGCAGCCTTAGGTCCGGGGAGCTGTTTTTT
TRBV7-2	TRBJ2-5	NA	many	CASSLARGRGETQYF	TGTGCCAGCAGCTTAGCGCGGGGCCGGGGAGAGACCCAGTACTTC
TRBV12-3/TRBV12-4	TRBJ1-1	NA	NA	CASSRQRMNTEAFF	TGTGCCAGCAGTCGACAGCGAATGAACACTGAAGCTTTCTTT
TRBV20-1	TRBJ2-3	TRBD2	many	CSARPPSGRIDTQYF	TGCAGTGCTAGACCCCCTAGCGGGAGGATAGATACGCAGTATTTT
TRBV20-1	TRBJ2-2	NA	many	CSARDQRTGELFF	TGCAGTGCTAGAGATCAACGGACCGGGGAGCTGTTTTTT
TRBV6-5	TRBJ2-7	TRBD2	NA	CASSYAGGEQYF	TGTGCCAGCAGTTACGCGGGGGGCGAGCAGTACTTC
TRBV7-2	TRBJ2-1	TRBD1	NA	CASSFSGQVGIQFF	TGTGCCAGCAGTTTTTCGGGACAGGTTGGCATTCAGTTCTTC
TRBV7-2	TRBJ2-1	NA	NA	CASRGGRGRRNEQFF	TGTGCCAGCAGGGGGGGAAGAGGCCGTCGGAATGAGCAGTTCTTC
TRBV12-3/TRBV12-4	TRBJ1-2	TRBD1	many	CASSLMTGGFYGYTF	TGTGCCAGCAGTTTAATGACAGGGGGATTCTATGGCTACACCTTC
TRBV20-1	TRBJ2-2	NA	many	CSARAAGEAGELFF	TGCAGTGCTAGAGCAGCCGGGGAGGCCGGGGAGCTGTTTTTT
TRBV6-2/TRBV6-3	TRBJ1-4	NA	few	CASSGDRTNEKLFF	TGTGCCAGCAGCGGAGATAGAACTAATGAAAAACTGTTTTTT
TRBV5-5	TRBJ2-5	NA	many	CASSLYREQETQYF	TGTGCCAGCAGCTTGTACAGGGAACAAGAGACCCAGTACTTC
TRBV28	TRBJ2-5	NA	NA	CASSLTGHGTQETQYF	TGTGCCAGCAGTTTAACAGGGCACGGAACTCAAGAGACCCAGTACTTC
TRBV12-3/TRBV12-4	TRBJ1-2	NA	many	CASRQGPANYGYTF	TGTGCCAGCAGGCAGGGCCCAGCTAACTATGGCTACACCTTC
TRBV4-1	TRBJ1-1	TRBD1	NA	CASSDRDLMNTEAFF	TGCGCCAGCAGCGACAGGGACCTCATGAACACTGAAGCTTTCTTT
TRBV5-6	TRBJ2-1	TRBD2	NA	CASSLLGLAGNNEQFF	TGTGCCAGCAGCTTGCTCGGACTAGCGGGGAACAATGAGCAGTTCTTC
TRBV27	TRBJ2-7	NA	many	CASAPASSLSYEQYF	TGTGCCAGTGCTCCCGCTTCCTCACTCTCCTACGAGCAGTACTTC
TRBV20-1	TRBJ2-3	NA	few	CSAGDRGPRTDTQYF	TGCAGTGCTGGGGACCGGGGCCCTCGCACAGATACGCAGTATTTT
TRBV20-1	TRBJ2-3	NA	many	CSASQPSGTDTQYF	TGCAGTGCTAGTCAGCCTAGCGGCACAGATACGCAGTATTTT
TRBV7-9	TRBJ2-1	NA	many	CASSSRLDYNEQFF	TGTGCCAGCAGCTCAAGACTAGATTACAATGAGCAGTTCTTC
TRBV28	TRBJ1-2	NA	NA	CASSELNMGANYGYTF	TGTGCCAGCAGTGAATTAAACATGGGGGCTAACTATGGCTACACCTTC
TRBV19	TRBJ1-6	NA	many	CASSTGFVGTPLHF	TGTGCCAGTAGTACCGGGTTTGTGGGGACACCCCTCCACTTT
TRBV10-3	TRBJ2-5	NA	many	CAISDGQHQTQYF	TGTGCCATCAGTGATGGCCAGCATCAGACCCAGTACTTC
TRBV20-1	TRBJ2-5	NA	NA	CSARDEASVQETQYF	TGCAGTGCTAGAGATGAGGCTAGCGTACAAGAGACCCAGTACTTC
TRBV7-2	TRBJ2-7	TRBD2	few	CASMNAGGYEQYF	TGTGCCAGCATGAACGCGGGGGGCTACGAGCAGTACTTC
TRBV5-1	TRBJ2-3	NA	many	CASSLGADPDTQYF	TGCGCCAGCAGCTTGGGGGCGGACCCAGATACGCAGTATTTT
TRBV7-2	TRBJ2-5	TRBD1	many	CASSGGGTGHESTQYF	TGTGCCAGCAGTGGTGGCGGGACAGGGCATGAAAGTACCCAGTACTTC
TRBV20-1	TRBJ2-5	NA	many	CSARDPWGETQYF	TGCAGTGCTAGAGATCCCTGGGGAGAGACCCAGTACTTC
TRBV29-1	TRBJ2-6	TRBD1	many	CSVRGQGKTGANVLTF	TGCAGCGTGCGGGGACAGGGAAAAACTGGGGCCAACGTCCTGACTTTC
TRBV6-1	TRBJ2-2	NA	many	CASSNGWANTGELFF	TGTGCCAGCAGCAATGGGTGGGCGAACACCGGGGAGCTGTTTTTT
TRBV5-1	TRBJ1-6	NA	few	CASSGRQGATNSPLHF	TGCGCCAGCAGCGGGCGGCAGGGAGCTACGAATTCACCCCTCCACTTT
TRBV5-1	TRBJ2-5	NA	many	CASSLSLLDQETQYF	TGCGCCAGCAGCTTGTCACTTCTGGACCAAGAGACCCAGTACTTC
TRBV5-1	TRBJ2-1	NA	many	CASSLDIYEQFF	TGCGCCAGCAGCTTGGACATCTATGAGCAGTTCTTC
TRBV20-1	TRBJ2-7	NA	many	CSAIRPPSSYEQYF	TGCAGTGCTATCCGTCCGCCAAGCTCCTACGAGCAGTACTTC